This TCR beta chain was identified during a study of T cells in narcolepsy (dated by TCRdb to 2016 to 2019). In terms of the full investigation: Patients with narcolepsy type 1 or type 2 (NT1, NT2) and healthy control donors were enrolled in the study. The study used TCR Vbeta sequencing to track clonotypes in blood and CSF while looking for autoreactive T cells in narcolepsy patients that target self-antigens of hypocretin neurons (hypocretin, TRIB2). Results the study describes overall, beyond this receptor: Plots that compared CSF and blood CD4+ T cell clonotypes from the same patient highlighted HCRT-specific and TRIB2-specific autoreactive clonotypes. According to the report, autoreactive clonotypes were detected serially in the blood of the same patients and of different patients, but not in healthy controls.

Compared with the rest of its sample, this clone is medium-sized (0.01 to 0.1%). The clone's antigen remains unknown. Qualities for individual bases were not recorded, and no much larger clone is one base off. In the germline V gene, CDR1 corresponds to MGHRA and CDR2 to YSYEKL. Germline trimming amounts to 7 bases on V and 4 bases on J, with 7 as the count of junction bases outside the gene matches. The cysteine opens and the phenylalanine closes a CDR3 of 14 amino acids. Left in the record is the CDR3 DNA by itself, 42 bases read in frame from the first base. For TCR Vbeta sequencing and comparison with CSF CD8+ T cells, memory CD8+ T cells were sorted ex vivo from the blood of patients. Library construction relied on the immunoSEQ multiplex PCR assay. Here the immuneACCESS table is served through TCRdb, limited to in-frame sequences with V and J called. Missing clones are a known gap in these copies; in checked studies unresolved V genes cover under half, and the rest lacks a known reason. Within this sample are thousands of clones, with 61% of them counted one time only. The ten largest account for about a fifth of the sample.

The rearrangement combines TRBV4-1 with TRBJ1-5, with 7 bases in between that match TRBD1. Material for sequencing was CD45RA- memory CD8+ T cells from PBMCs. According to the study, the label for this sample's cell subset or site signals: memory T cells sorted ex vivo from peripheral blood. The clonotype comes from a human donor with narcolepsy. CDR3 reads: CASNGSRGNQPQHF. The nucleotide sequence reads as follows: TGCGCCAGCAATGGAAGCAGGGGGAATCAGCCCCAGCATTTT.